A single sample gave rise to the 3 T cell receptor beta chains below, sequenced in a study of T cell responses to AZD1222 COVID-19 vaccine. The data were produced by immunoSEQ multiplex PCR, yet TCRdb's version contains in-frame clones alone and is incomplete. The sample carries some 200,000 clones, roughly 94% recorded once. The material was peripheral blood, obtained 28 days after the second dose of the MenACWY control vaccine. The source is an adult who received the MenACWY meningococcal vaccine as a control.

This sequence joins TRBV15 and TRBJ2-1, with 12 bases matching TRBD1. V lost 0 bases to trimming and J lost 8 bases; unmatched junction nucleotides: 8. This CDR3 comprises 17 residues. Germline lookup yields CDR1 LNHNV and CDR2 YYDKDF (reference sequence). CDR3 residues: CATSRDPGTGGSDEQFF. CDR3 bases: TGTGCCACCAGCAGAGACCCCGGGACAGGGGGCTCGGATGAGCAGTTCTTC.

The chain has TRBV28 and TRBJ2-1; 8 bases match TRBD2. The length of the CDR3 is 15 residues. The V segment lost 1 base and the J segment 8 bases; nucleotides outside the gene matches: 7. CDR1 is MDHEN and CDR2 is SYDVKM in the germline V gene. CDR3 nucleotide sequence: TGTGCCAGCAGTTTATTCGGCGGGGGGAGGGATGAGCAGTTCTTC. This sequence encodes CASSLFGGGRDEQFF.

This rearrangement joins TRBV5-4 to TRBJ1-2; perhaps TRBD1 as D (6 bases). CDR1 is SGHNT, CDR2 YYREEE, per germline (reference sequence). The CDR3 loop spans 14 amino acids. V dropped 4 bases and J dropped 8 bases, with 18 bases sitting between them. The CDR3 sequence: CASSRGQNDGGYTF. In DNA form, the CDR3 reads TGTGCCAGCAGCCGGGGACAAAACGACGGAGGCTACACCTTC.